The 9 T cell receptor beta chains in this list originate from one sample, sequenced in a study of metastatic and nonmetastatic thyroid tumors. With MiXCR, TCRdb reprocessed the PCR reads. The table has 15,000 to 20,000 clones, roughly 36% seen once. No patient received treatment before thyroid surgery. Sequencing used tumor tissue. The receptors come from a male donor with papillary thyroid cancer or a benign thyroid nodule (not recorded which). Some clones in this sample may be carry-over from other donors' samples.

The chain combines TRBV11-2 with TRBJ1-6, with a weak D call TRBD1 (6 bases). The V end lost 3 bases, the J end lost 0 bases, and 12 bases lay between the germline ends. This CDR3 region has 17 residues. The germline V gene encodes CDR1 SGHAT and CDR2 FQNNGV. The CDR3 DNA sequence: TGTGCCAGCAGCTTTCGACAGGAACGCTCCTATAATTCACCCCTCCACTTT. Translated: CASSFRQERSYNSPLHF. The variable domain in full, with the rest retrieved from reference TRBV11-2 and TRBJ1-6, is EAGVAQSPRYKIIEKRQSVAFWCNPISGHATLYWYQQILGQGPKLLIQFQNNGVVDDSQLPKDRFSAERLKGVDSTLKIQPAKLEDSAVYLCASSFRQERSYNSPLHFGNGTRLTVT.

By its share, this clone is medium-sized. The V gene is TRBV20-1, the J gene TRBJ2-7; TRBD1 matches at 8 bases. With 3 bases clipped from V and 6 bases from J, the junction kept 7 bases outside the gene matches. From germline, CDR1 is DFQATT and CDR2 SNEGSKA (reference sequence). The CDR3 runs to 13 residues. The CDR3, as DNA: TGCAGTGCTAGCGGGACAGGTTTTGGCGAGCAGTACTTC. Translating it yields CSASGTGFGEQYF.

This sequence joins TRBV28 and TRBJ1-6; D not resolved. CDR3 size: 13 residues. Trimming took off 7 bases at V and 8 bases at J, with 12 bases between the two ends. Germline loops: CDR1 MDHEN, CDR2 SYDVKM. The CDR3 region has the DNA TGTGCCAGCATCCGAGACGGATATTCACCCCTCCACTTT. Its translation: CASIRDGYSPLHF. Full variable domain (outside the CDR3, taken from reference TRBV28 and TRBJ1-6): DVKVTQSSRYLVKRTGEKVFLECVQDMDHENMFWYRQDPGLGLRLIYFSYDVKMKEKGDIPEGYSVSREKKERFSLILESASTNQTSMYLCASIRDGYSPLHFGNGTRLTVT.

This clone was seen a handful of times. V gene TRBV6-4 combines with J gene TRBJ2-1; tentative D call: TRBD1 (5 bases). Per germline, CDR1 MRHNA and CDR2 SNTAGT. V lost 7 bases and J lost 5, with 21 bases in between. CDR3 size: 16 residues. The CDR3 nucleotides are TGTGCCAGCACTCGCGAAGGGGTCAATCCTAACAATGAGCAGTTCTTC. As protein: CASTREGVNPNNEQFF.

In its sample, this clone was seen a few times. It may be a read error: a sequence one base away is much more abundant. CDR3 sequence reads: CASISPGGWGTDTQYF. CDR3 nucleotide sequence: TGTGCCAGCATCTCGCCGGGAGGCTGGGGCACAGATACGCAGTATTTT. The chain combines TRBV5-4 with TRBJ2-3; 7 nucleotides align to TRBD2. CDR1 SGHNT and CDR2 YYREEE come from the germline V gene (reference sequence). CDR3 length: 16 residues. The J segment lost 1 base and the V segment lost 6 bases, leaving 11 bases of the junction unmatched. Full variable domain (missing parts from reference TRBV5-4 and TRBJ2-3): ETGVTQSPTHLIKTRGQQVTLRCSSQSGHNTVSWYQQALGQGPQFIFQYYREEENGRGNFPPRFSGLQFPNYSSELNVNALELDDSALYLCASISPGGWGTDTQYFGPGTRLTVL.

This clone was recorded at least ten times. The chain links TRBV28 to TRBJ1-2, with 7 bases fitting TRBD1. Germline assignment: CDR1 MDHEN and CDR2 SYDVKM. V trimming: 7 bases; J trimming: 3 bases; junction bases outside the gene matches: 14. This CDR3 region has 16 residues. CDR3 nucleotides: TGTGCCAGCACCCCTCGGGAGGGGGCTGCCTACTATGGCTACACCTTC. It encodes CASTPREGAAYYGYTF.

The table lists this clone with a few counts. The rearrangement links TRBV27 to TRBJ2-1, with 8 bases that match TRBD1. Trimming took 4 bases from V and 0 from J; bases not matched to a gene: 8. Germline CDR1 MNHEY, CDR2 SMNVEV (reference sequence). This CDR3 has 17 residues. CDR3 residues: CASSSTGGMGSYNEQFF. Written as DNA, the CDR3 is TGTGCCAGCAGTTCCACAGGGGGAATGGGCTCCTACAATGAGCAGTTCTTC.

This clone rates as medium-sized. The chain is built from TRBV7-2 and TRBJ1-1; 8 bases map to TRBD1. Looked up from germline, CDR1 is SGHTA and CDR2 is FQGNSA. The CDR3 totals 16 residues. Germline trimming cut 1 base from V and 1 base from J; bases unmatched to any gene: 5. The CDR3 loop is CASSLGGTGANTEAFF. The CDR3 DNA follows: TGTGCCAGCAGCTTAGGGGGGACAGGTGCGAACACTGAAGCTTTCTTT.

At least ten counts were recorded for this clone. The gene calls are TRBV29-1 and TRBJ1-1; 10 positions agree with TRBD1. J lost 6 bases, V lost 6 bases, and 7 bases had no gene match. Germline CDR1 reads SQVTM; CDR2 reads ANQGSEA. CDR3 length: 13 residues. DNA of the CDR3: TGCAGCGTACCGGGACAGGGGTTGGCTGAAGCTTTCTTT. Residues: CSVPGQGLAEAFF.